This T cell receptor (beta chain) was sequenced during a study of T cells in localized non-small cell lung cancer. Sequenced by immunoSEQ multiplex PCR; TCRdb stores in-frame clones only, minus some. The sample lists 43,000 or so clones; roughly nine tenths were seen once. Study conclusions and caveats: Median detection of top 100 tumor clones in adjacent lung was over 45 clones.

Of note for this clone: The antigen is unknown.

Here the sequenced sample was PBMCs, taken before any cancer treatment. The sequence was obtained from a woman aged 35-75 years with stage II lung adenocarcinoma.

In nucleotides, the CDR3 is TGTGCCAGCTATGAGGGTTTAAACACTGAAGCTTTCTTT. Its protein product is CASYEGLNTEAFF. The chain uses TRBV28 and TRBJ1-1; D ambiguous. The CDR3 loop spans 13 amino acids. Between the trimmed V and J ends, which lost 8 bases and 2 bases, there was a span of 12 bases. Germline V lookup: CDR1 MDHEN, CDR2 SYDVKM.